The entry that follows covers one T cell receptor beta chain sequence. The germline V gene has CDR1 MNHNS and CDR2 SASEGT. The CDR3 extends over 14 amino acids. The germline V and J ends were trimmed by 3 bases and 6 bases, with 14 bases remaining between them. The data belong to a study of T cell changes during pregnancy in multiple sclerosis. Sequencing used immunoSEQ multiplex PCR; TCRdb keeps in-frame clones, though not all of them. This sample has around 21,000 clones, with roughly nine tenths found just once. The rearrangement uses TRBV6-1 and TRBJ1-2; maybe TRBD1 (6 bases). Sample: CD8+ T cells from peripheral blood mononuclear cells, taken in the third trimester of pregnancy. This sequence originates from a female donor in good health, enrolled as a control in a pregnancy study. CDR3: CASSEVWQGNGYTF. The CDR3, as DNA: TGTGCCAGCAGTGAGGTTTGGCAGGGGAATGGCTACACCTTC.